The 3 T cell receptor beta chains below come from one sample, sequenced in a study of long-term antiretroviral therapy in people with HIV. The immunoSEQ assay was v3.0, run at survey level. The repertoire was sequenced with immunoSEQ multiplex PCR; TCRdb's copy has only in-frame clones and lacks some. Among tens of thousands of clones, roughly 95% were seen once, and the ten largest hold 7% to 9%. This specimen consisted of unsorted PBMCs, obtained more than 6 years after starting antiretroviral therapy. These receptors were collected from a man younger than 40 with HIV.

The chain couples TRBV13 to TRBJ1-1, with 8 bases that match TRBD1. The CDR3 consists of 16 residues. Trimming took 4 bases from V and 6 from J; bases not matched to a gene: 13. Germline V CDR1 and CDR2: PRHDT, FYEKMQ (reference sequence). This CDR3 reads CASSSSLRTGSAEAFF. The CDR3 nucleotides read TGTGCCAGCAGCTCCTCCTTACGGACAGGGAGCGCTGAAGCTTTCTTT.

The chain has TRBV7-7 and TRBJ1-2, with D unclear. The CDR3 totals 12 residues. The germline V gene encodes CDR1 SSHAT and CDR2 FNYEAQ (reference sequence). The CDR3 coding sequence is TGTGCGGTGGGGAGGGCTAACTATGGCTACACCTTC. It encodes CAVGRANYGYTF.

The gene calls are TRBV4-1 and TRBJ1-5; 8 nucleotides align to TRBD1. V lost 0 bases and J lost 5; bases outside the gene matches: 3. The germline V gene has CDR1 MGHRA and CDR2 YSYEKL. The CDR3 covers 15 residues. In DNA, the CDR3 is TGCGCCAGCAGCCAAGAGGGCAGGGGGCATCAGCCCCAGCATTTT. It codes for CASSQEGRGHQPQHF.